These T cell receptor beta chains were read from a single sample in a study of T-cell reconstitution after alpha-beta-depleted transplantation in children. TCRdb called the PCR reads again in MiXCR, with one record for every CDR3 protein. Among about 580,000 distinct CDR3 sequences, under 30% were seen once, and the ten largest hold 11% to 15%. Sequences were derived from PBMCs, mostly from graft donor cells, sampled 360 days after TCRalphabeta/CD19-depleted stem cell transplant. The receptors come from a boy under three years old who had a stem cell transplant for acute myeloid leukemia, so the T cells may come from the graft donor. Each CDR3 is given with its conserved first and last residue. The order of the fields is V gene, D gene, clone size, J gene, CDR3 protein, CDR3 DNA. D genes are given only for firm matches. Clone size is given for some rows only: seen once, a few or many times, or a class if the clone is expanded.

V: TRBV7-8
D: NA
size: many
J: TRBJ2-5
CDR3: CASSKYGGLQETQYF
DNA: TGTGCCAGCAGCAAGTACGGGGGACTCCAAGAGACCCAGTACTTC

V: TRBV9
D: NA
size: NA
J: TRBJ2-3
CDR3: CASSVALADTQYF
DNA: TGTGCCAGCAGCGTAGCGTTAGCGGATACGCAGTATTTT

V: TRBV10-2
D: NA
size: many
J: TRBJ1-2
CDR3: CASSDQGFYGYTF
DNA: TGCGCCAGCAGTGATCAAGGGTTCTATGGCTACACCTTC

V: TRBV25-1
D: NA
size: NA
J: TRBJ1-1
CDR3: CALCREYTEAFF
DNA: TGTGCCTTATGCAGGGAGTACACTGAAGCTTTCTTT

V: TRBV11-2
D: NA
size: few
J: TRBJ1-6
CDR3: CASSLRGTHYSPLHF
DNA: TGTGCCAGCAGCTTACGCGGCACCCACTATTCACCCCTCCACTTT

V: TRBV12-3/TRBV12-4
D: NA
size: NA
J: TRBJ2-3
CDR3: CASSTGFHTDTQYF
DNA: TGTGCCAGCAGTACCGGGTTTCACACTGATACGCAGTATTTT

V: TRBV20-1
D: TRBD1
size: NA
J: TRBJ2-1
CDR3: CSARDLCQGQGSYNEQFF
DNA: TGCAGTGCTAGAGATCTTTGTCAGGGACAGGGTTCCTACAATGAGCAGTTCTTC

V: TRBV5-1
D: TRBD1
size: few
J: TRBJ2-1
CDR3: CASRRQGVVDEQFF
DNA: TGCGCCAGCAGGCGGCAGGGGGTTGTAGATGAGCAGTTCTTC

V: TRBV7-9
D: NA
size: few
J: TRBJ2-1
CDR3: CASSGNSGLGYNEQFF
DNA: TGTGCCAGCAGCGGGAATTCGGGACTCGGCTACAATGAGCAGTTCTTC

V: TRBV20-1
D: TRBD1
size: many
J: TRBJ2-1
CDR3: CSAGTGSYNEQFF
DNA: TGCAGTGCTGGGACAGGGTCGTACAATGAGCAGTTCTTC

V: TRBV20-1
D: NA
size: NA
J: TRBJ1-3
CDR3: CSARDWSAGNTIYF
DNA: TGCAGTGCTAGAGATTGGTCCGCCGGGAACACCATATATTTT

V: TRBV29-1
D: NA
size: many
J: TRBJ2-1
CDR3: CSVAPSSYNEQFF
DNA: TGCAGCGTTGCACCCAGCTCCTACAATGAGCAGTTCTTC

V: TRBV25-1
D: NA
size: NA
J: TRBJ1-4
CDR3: CASSGRPNEKLFF
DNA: TGTGCCAGCAGTGGGCGGCCTAATGAAAAACTGTTTTTT

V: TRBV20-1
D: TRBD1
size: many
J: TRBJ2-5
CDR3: CSATRQGETQYF
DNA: TGCAGTGCTACCAGACAGGGGGAGACCCAGTACTTC

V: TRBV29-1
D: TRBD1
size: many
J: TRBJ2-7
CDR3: CSVGDRYYEQYF
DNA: TGCAGCGTGGGGGACAGGTACTACGAGCAGTACTTC

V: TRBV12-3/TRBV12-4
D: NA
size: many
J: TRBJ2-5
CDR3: CASSLRGYGETQYF
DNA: TGTGCCAGCAGTTTGCGGGGATATGGGGAGACCCAGTACTTC

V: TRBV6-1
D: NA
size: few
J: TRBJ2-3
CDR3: CASSTLLGGTDTQYF
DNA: TGTGCCAGCAGCACCCTACTAGGTGGCACAGATACGCAGTATTTT

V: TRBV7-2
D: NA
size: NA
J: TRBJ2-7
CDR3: CASSLAGANFHEQYF
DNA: TGTGCCAGCAGCTTAGCAGGGGCGAACTTCCACGAGCAGTACTTC

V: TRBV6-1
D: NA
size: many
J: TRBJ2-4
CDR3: CASSENSSGGSVHIQYF
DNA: TGTGCCAGCAGTGAAAATTCTTCTGGGGGGTCGGTCCACATTCAGTACTTC

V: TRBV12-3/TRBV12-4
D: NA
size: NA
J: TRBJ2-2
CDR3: CASSFRSGLGELFF
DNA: TGTGCCAGCAGTTTCCGGTCCGGCCTCGGGGAGCTGTTTTTT

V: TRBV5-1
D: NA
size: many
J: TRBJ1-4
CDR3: CASSFTALWSNEKLFF
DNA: TGCGCCAGCAGCTTCACAGCTCTCTGGTCTAATGAAAAACTGTTTTTT

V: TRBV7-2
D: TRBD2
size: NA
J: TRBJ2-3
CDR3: CASSLGPGLATDTQYF
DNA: TGTGCCAGCAGCTTGGGACCGGGACTAGCGACAGATACGCAGTATTTT

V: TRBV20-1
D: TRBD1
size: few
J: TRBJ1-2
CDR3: CSAGPWDSFKSYTF
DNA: TGCAGTGCTGGCCCCTGGGACAGCTTTAAAAGCTACACCTTC

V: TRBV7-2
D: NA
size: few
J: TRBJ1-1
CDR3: CASSLGRRSSYEAFF
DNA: TGTGCCAGCAGCTTAGGCCGGCGCTCTTCATATGAAGCTTTCTTT

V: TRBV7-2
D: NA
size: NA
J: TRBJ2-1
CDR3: CASSLNWGNEQFF
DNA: TGTGCCAGCAGCTTAAATTGGGGAAATGAGCAGTTCTTC

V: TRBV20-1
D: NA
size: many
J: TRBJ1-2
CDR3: CSARSGGVGRDGYTF
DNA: TGCAGTGCTAGGAGCGGCGGGGTTGGGAGGGATGGCTACACCTTC

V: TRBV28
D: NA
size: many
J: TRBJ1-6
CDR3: CASRPTESSYNSPLHF
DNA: TGTGCCAGCAGACCCACTGAGAGCTCCTATAATTCACCCCTCCACTTT

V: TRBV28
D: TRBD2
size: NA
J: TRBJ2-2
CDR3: CASTWGGTNTGELFF
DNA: TGTGCCAGCACCTGGGGGGGAACGAACACCGGGGAGCTGTTTTTT

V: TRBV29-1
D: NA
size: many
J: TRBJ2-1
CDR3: CSVKRGTETNEQFF
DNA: TGCAGCGTGAAACGCGGGACAGAAACCAATGAGCAGTTCTTC

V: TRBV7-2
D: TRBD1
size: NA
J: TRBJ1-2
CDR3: CASSTRDRANYGYTF
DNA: TGTGCCAGCAGCACCCGGGACAGAGCTAACTATGGCTACACCTTC

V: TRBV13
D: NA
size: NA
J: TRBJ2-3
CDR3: CASSWERGQGTDTQYF
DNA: TGTGCCAGCAGCTGGGAGCGGGGACAAGGCACAGATACGCAGTATTTT

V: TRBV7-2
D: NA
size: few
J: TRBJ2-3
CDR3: CASTLRTGTDTQYF
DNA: TGTGCCAGCACTCTTCGGACAGGCACAGATACGCAGTATTTT

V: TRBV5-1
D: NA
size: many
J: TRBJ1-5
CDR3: CASSTGHPDQPQHF
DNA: TGCGCCAGCAGCACGGGACATCCAGATCAGCCCCAGCATTTT

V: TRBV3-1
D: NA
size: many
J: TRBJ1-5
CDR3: CASSLGTFYSNQPQHF
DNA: TGTGCCAGCAGCCTCGGGACATTCTATAGCAATCAGCCCCAGCATTTT

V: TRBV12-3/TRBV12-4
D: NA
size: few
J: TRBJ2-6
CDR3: CASRRQGGSGANVLTF
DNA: TGTGCCAGCAGGAGGCAGGGAGGCTCTGGGGCCAACGTCCTGACTTTC

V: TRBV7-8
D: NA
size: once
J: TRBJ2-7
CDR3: CASSLTEGYEQYF
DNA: TGTGCCAGCAGCTTGACCGAAGGGTACGAGCAGTACTTC

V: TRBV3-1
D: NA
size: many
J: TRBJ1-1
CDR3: CASSPHPGRGTEAFF
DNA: TGTGCCAGCAGCCCACATCCAGGGAGAGGCACTGAAGCTTTCTTT

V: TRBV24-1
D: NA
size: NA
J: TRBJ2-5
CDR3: CATSNPKQETQYF
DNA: TGTGCCACCAGTAATCCGAAGCAAGAGACCCAGTACTTC

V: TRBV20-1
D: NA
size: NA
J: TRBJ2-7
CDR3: CSARKPQGWGEQYF
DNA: TGCAGTGCTAGAAAGCCCCAGGGGTGGGGCGAGCAGTACTTC

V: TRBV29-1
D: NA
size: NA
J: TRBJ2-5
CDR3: CSVESQETQYF
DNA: TGCAGCGTTGAAAGCCAAGAGACCCAGTACTTC

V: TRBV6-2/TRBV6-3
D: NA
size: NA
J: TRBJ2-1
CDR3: CASRLPGQGNEQFF
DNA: TGTGCCAGCAGACTGCCGGGTCAAGGCAATGAGCAGTTCTTC

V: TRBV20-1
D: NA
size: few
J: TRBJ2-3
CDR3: CSATRETDTQYF
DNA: TGCAGTGCTACCCGCGAGACAGATACGCAGTATTTT

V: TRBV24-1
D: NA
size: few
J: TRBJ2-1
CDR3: CATSDRGYEQFF
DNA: TGTGCCACCAGTGACAGGGGATATGAGCAGTTCTTC

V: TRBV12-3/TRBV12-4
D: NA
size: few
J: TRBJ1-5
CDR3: CASSFWDHQPQHF
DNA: TGTGCCAGCAGTTTTTGGGACCATCAGCCCCAGCATTTT

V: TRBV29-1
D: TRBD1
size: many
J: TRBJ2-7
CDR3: CSFGQGDEQYF
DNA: TGCAGCTTCGGACAGGGGGACGAGCAGTACTTC

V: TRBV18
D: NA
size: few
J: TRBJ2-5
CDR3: CASSPSSGSPTETQYF
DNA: TGTGCCAGCTCACCATCGTCCGGCAGCCCCACGGAGACCCAGTACTTC

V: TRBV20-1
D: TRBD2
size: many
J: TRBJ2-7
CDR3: CSASSGGANEQYF
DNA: TGCAGTGCTAGTAGCGGGGGGGCCAACGAGCAGTACTTC

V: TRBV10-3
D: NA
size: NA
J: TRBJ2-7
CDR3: CAISERQGYEQYF
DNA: TGTGCCATCAGTGAGCGTCAGGGGTACGAGCAGTACTTC

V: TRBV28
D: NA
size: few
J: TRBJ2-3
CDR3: CASSLSGEKGTDTQYF
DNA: TGTGCCAGCAGTTTGTCCGGGGAAAAGGGCACAGATACGCAGTATTTT

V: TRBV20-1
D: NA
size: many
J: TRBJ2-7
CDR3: CSARDSYEQYF
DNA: TGCAGTGCTAGGGACTCCTACGAGCAGTACTTC

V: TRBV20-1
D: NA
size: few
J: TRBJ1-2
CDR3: CSALADPPSPLDGYTF
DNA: TGCAGTGCCCTCGCGGACCCTCCCAGTCCTCTCGATGGCTACACCTTC

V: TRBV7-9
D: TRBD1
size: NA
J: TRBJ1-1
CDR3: CASSQQGAGTEAFF
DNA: TGTGCCAGCAGTCAACAGGGGGCAGGGACTGAAGCTTTCTTT

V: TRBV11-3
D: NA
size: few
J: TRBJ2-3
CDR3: CASSSPATDTQYF
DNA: TGTGCCAGCAGCTCTCCAGCGACAGATACGCAGTATTTT

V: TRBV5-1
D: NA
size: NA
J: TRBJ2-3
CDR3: CASSSSSFGPQDTQYF
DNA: TGCGCCAGCAGCAGCTCCAGCTTCGGGCCCCAAGATACGCAGTATTTT

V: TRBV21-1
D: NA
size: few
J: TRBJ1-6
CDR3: CASSKGKRGPLHF
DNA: TGTGCCAGCAGCAAAGGGAAACGAGGTCCCCTCCACTTT

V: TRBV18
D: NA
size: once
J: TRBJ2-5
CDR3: CASSPNTGSQEIQYF
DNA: TGTGCCAGCTCACCTAATACCGGGAGTCAGGAGATCCAGTACTTC

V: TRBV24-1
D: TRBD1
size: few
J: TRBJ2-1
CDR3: CATSDETGTANEEQFF
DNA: TGTGCCACCAGTGATGAAACCGGGACAGCTAATGAGGAGCAGTTCTTC